The 23 T cell receptor beta chains presented below share a single source sample, sequenced in a study of beta chain features in type 1 diabetes. Study observations and caveats: Researchers report that Type 1 diabetes patients had moderately but significantly shorter TCRB CDR3s across all four CD4+ subsets.

Reverse transcription of all isolated RNA meant that expressed TCRB transcripts were sequenced. The data were produced by immunoSEQ multiplex PCR, yet TCRdb's version contains in-frame clones alone and is incomplete. The sample has a few hundred thousand clones, roughly 13% seen once; the top ten hold about 0.015%. No cognate antigen is known for these TCRs. Input material: naive CD4+ T cells from blood. All receptors derive from a woman under 30 with type 1 diabetes.

This clone turned up a few times. The V and J genes are TRBV5-4 and TRBJ2-2, with D possibly TRBD2 on 5 matching bases. The germline V and J ends were trimmed by 0 bases and 5 bases, with 8 bases remaining between them. This CDR3 is 14 amino acids long. CDR1 and CDR2 from the germline V gene are SGHNT and YYREEE (reference sequence). CDR3 loop: CASSLGGRTGELFF. DNA for the CDR3: TGTGCCAGCAGCTTGGGCGGGCGTACCGGGGAGCTGTTTTTT.

The rearrangement links TRBV28 to TRBJ1-2; no definite D call. V was clipped by 7 bases and J by 5 bases, with 17 bases between them. Germline-derived CDR1 and CDR2 are MDHEN and SYDVKM. The CDR3 has 14 amino acids. The CDR3 sequence is CASTLPGYPYGYTF. The CDR3 region has the DNA TGTGCCAGCACCCTCCCAGGTTACCCTTATGGCTACACCTTC.

This clone appeared a few times. The chain combines TRBV7-2 with TRBJ2-1; D may be TRBD2 (5 bases). This CDR3 region has 17 residues. Germline V lookup: CDR1 SGHTA, CDR2 FQGNSA. Trimming cost V 2 bases and J 3 bases, with 17 bases left between them. The CDR3: CASSLRASPRLYNEQFF. CDR3 in DNA: TGTGCCAGCAGCTTACGGGCTAGCCCACGTCTCTACAATGAGCAGTTCTTC.

This clone has just a few counts. The chain joins TRBV4-3 to TRBJ2-1, with a tentative D call TRBD2 (6 bases). The germline V gene encodes CDR1 LGHNA and CDR2 YSLEER. V gave up 3 bases and J gave up 3 bases, with 6 bases separating them. CDR3 length: 13 residues. CDR3 in DNA: TGCGCCAGCAGCCAGACTAGCTACAATGAGCAGTTCTTC. Translation gives CASSQTSYNEQFF.

This clone has more than one count but fewer than ten. The chain couples TRBV29-1 to TRBJ2-5; D not resolved. Trimming removed 4 bases from V and 2 bases from J, with 8 bases in between. This CDR3 is built from 12 residues. CDR1 SQVTM and CDR2 ANQGSEA come from the germline V gene. In DNA, the CDR3 is TGCAGCGTTGGTCCACATCAAGAGACCCAGTACTTC. As protein: CSVGPHQETQYF.

The rearrangement uses TRBV27 and TRBJ2-7, with D possibly being TRBD1 (6 bases). There are 15 residues in the CDR3. Deletions cut 6 bases from V and 3 bases from J, with 18 bases between. Germline CDR1 MNHEY, CDR2 SMNVEV (reference sequence). The CDR3 region has the DNA TGTGCCAGCAGAATGAGACAGGAGACTTTCTACGAGCAGTACGTC. This codes for CASRMRQETFYEQYV.

The DNA of the CDR3 is TGTGCCTGGAGTGTACGTAGCGGGAGAGTCTACGAGCAGTACTTC. Translated, it gives CAWSVRSGRVYEQYF. The rearrangement joins TRBV30 to TRBJ2-7; 9 bases are a match to TRBD2. Germline loops: CDR1 GTSNPN, CDR2 SVGIG (reference sequence). J was trimmed by 3 bases and V by 0 bases; bases with no gene match: 6. The CDR3 spans 15 residues.

This clone was counted only a few times. V usage is TRBV9 and J usage is TRBJ1-4; no definite D call. V gave up 3 bases and J gave up 7 bases, with 16 bases separating them. The length of the CDR3 is 15 residues. Germline loops: CDR1 SGDLS, CDR2 YYNGEE. The chain's CDR3 is CASSARTPAGEKLFF. The CDR3 DNA reads TGTGCCAGCAGCGCGCGGACTCCGGCGGGTGAAAAACTGTTTTTT.

There are a few counts of this clone. The V call is TRBV10-3, the J call TRBJ1-2, with no clear D. This CDR3 spans 14 amino acids. Germline assignment: CDR1 ENHRY and CDR2 SYGVKD. V was trimmed by 4 bases and J by 4 bases, leaving 13 bases between them. CDR3 in amino acids: CAISVGGQSYGYTF. In DNA form, the CDR3 reads TGTGCCATCAGTGTGGGCGGGCAGAGCTATGGCTACACCTTC.

The chain combines TRBV29-1 with TRBJ2-7, with TRBD1 as a possible D gene (5 bases). Trimming took 4 bases from V and 2 from J, leaving 15 bases between them. This CDR3 contains 14 residues. CDR1 SQVTM and CDR2 ANQGSEA come from the germline V gene. In DNA, the CDR3 is TGCAGCGTTGTATTCCAGGGTCCTCCCTACGAGCAGTACTTC. Protein product: CSVVFQGPPYEQYF.

The J gene is TRBJ2-1, the V gene TRBV11-2, with a weak D call TRBD2 (6 bases). Trimming pared 7 bases from V and 14 bases from J, leaving 21 bases between. CDR1 SGHAT and CDR2 FQNNGV come from the germline V gene. This CDR3 is 13 amino acids long. The CDR3: CASTLTHAGTEFF. CDR3 bases: TGTGCCAGCACCCTTACCCACGCGGGGACGGAGTTCTTC.

This clone turned up a few times. The J gene is TRBJ2-1, the V gene TRBV9; 9 nucleotides line up with TRBD2. Germline CDR1 SGDLS, CDR2 YYNGEE. The CDR3 covers 16 residues. Losses at the gene ends were 4 bases for V and 7 bases for J; bases not matched to a gene: 12. The CDR3 bases are TGTGCCAGCAGCTTTTCCCCCGCGGGAGGGCCTAATGAGCAGTTCTTC. Translated: CASSFSPAGGPNEQFF.

This clone was observed a handful of times. The chain combines TRBV29-1 with TRBJ2-1; the D gene is possibly TRBD1 (7 bases). There are 13 residues in the CDR3. V shed 7 bases and J shed 6 bases, with 16 bases lying between them. Germline CDR1 SQVTM, CDR2 ANQGSEA. CDR3 residues: CSAGLYRGNEQFF. CDR3 nucleotide sequence: TGCAGCGCCGGACTATACAGGGGCAATGAGCAGTTCTTC.

This rearrangement joins TRBV4-3 to TRBJ1-5, with D possibly being TRBD1 (5 bases). The germline CDR1 and CDR2 sequences are LGHNA and YSLEER. Trimming took off 0 bases at V and 5 bases at J, with 14 bases between the two ends. CDR3 length: 16 amino acids. In nucleotides, the CDR3 is TGCGCCAGCAGCCAAGAGGGAAAGGACACGGATCAGCCCCAGCATTTT. Its protein product is CASSQEGKDTDQPQHF.

Only a few counts were recorded for this clone. V and J are TRBV25-1 and TRBJ2-1; maybe TRBD1 (6 bases). V dropped 6 bases and J dropped 6 bases, with 15 bases sitting between them. The CDR3 is 14 residues long. From germline, CDR1 is MGHDK and CDR2 SYGVNS. CDR3 residues: CASRKGEWVNEQFF. The CDR3 DNA reads as TGTGCCAGCAGGAAGGGGGAGTGGGTCAATGAGCAGTTCTTC.

The CDR3 spells CASRPRGSTGPDTQYF. The CDR3 DNA sequence: TGTGCCAGCAGGCCCCGAGGCTCGACAGGGCCAGATACGCAGTATTTT. The chain combines TRBV11-2 with TRBJ2-3; 7 positions match TRBD1. The CDR3 has 16 amino acids. Germline V gene lookup returns CDR1 SGHAT and CDR2 FQNNGV. The J segment lost 4 bases and the V segment lost 6 bases, leaving 13 bases of the junction unmatched.

The V gene is TRBV29-1, the J gene TRBJ2-2, with D possibly matching TRBD2 (6 bases). V dropped 6 bases and J dropped 3 bases, with 14 bases sitting between them. This CDR3 is built from 14 residues. Germline V gives CDR1 SQVTM, CDR2 ANQGSEA. CDR3 nucleotides: TGCAGCGTGAGACCGGGACTTCACACCGGGGAGCTGTTTTTT. It codes for CSVRPGLHTGELFF.

V usage is TRBV9 and J usage is TRBJ1-2; 9 nucleotides align to TRBD1. This CDR3 has 13 amino acids. The germline CDR1 and CDR2 sequences are SGDLS and YYNGEE. V gave up 4 bases and J gave up 5 bases; unmatched junction bases: 3. CDR3 protein: CASSPDRGYGYTF. DNA of the CDR3: TGTGCCAGCAGCCCGGACAGGGGATATGGCTACACCTTC.

This clone was detected only a few times. The gene calls are TRBV19 and TRBJ2-2, with D maybe TRBD2 (6 bases). This CDR3 is 14 amino acids long. Germline assignment: CDR1 LNHDA and CDR2 SQIVND (reference sequence). The V end was cut by 3 bases, the J end by 5 bases, with 10 bases between. Here the CDR3 DNA reads TGTGCCAGTAGTATCGGAGGGAGAACCGGGGAGCTGTTTTTT. It is translated as CASSIGGRTGELFF.

The chain uses TRBV10-3 and TRBJ2-7, with D possibly being TRBD2 (5 bases). CDR1 and CDR2 (germline): ENHRY, SYGVKD. This CDR3 comprises 13 residues. V was cut by 3 bases and J by 6 bases, with 12 bases left in between. The CDR3 sequence: CAISEWAGSEQYV. Written as DNA, the CDR3 is TGTGCCATCAGTGAATGGGCGGGCTCCGAGCAGTACGTC.

This clone was observed a handful of times. The chain recombines TRBV4-1 with TRBJ2-7, with TRBD2 identical over 12 bases. J was trimmed by 6 bases and V by 2 bases; bases with no gene match: 14. Per the germline V gene, CDR1 is MGHRA and CDR2 is YSYEKL. The length of the CDR3 is 18 residues. CDR3: CASSQTPGLAGNTGEQYV. The CDR3 DNA is TGCGCCAGCAGCCAAACTCCGGGACTAGCGGGCAACACGGGCGAGCAGTACGTC.

About this clone: Its ends do not fully match the called genes, so a read error is possible. V is TRBV5-1 and J is TRBJ1-1; 7 positions match TRBD1. The germline gives CDR1 SGHRS, CDR2 YFSETQ. CDR3 length equals 14 residues. In nucleotides, the CDR3 is TGCGCCAGCAGCGGGCCGACAGGGAACGCTGAAGCTTTCTTT. Residues: CASSGPTGNAEAFF.

The rearrangement uses TRBV7-2 and TRBJ1-2; TRBD1 matches at 7 bases. J was trimmed by 6 bases and V by 5 bases; bases with no gene match: 12. This CDR3 contains 15 residues. CDR1 and CDR2 (germline): SGHTA, FQGNSA. CDR3 sequence: CASSPRTGQADGYTF. For the CDR3, the DNA is TGTGCCAGCAGCCCCCGAACCGGACAGGCAGATGGCTACACCTTC.